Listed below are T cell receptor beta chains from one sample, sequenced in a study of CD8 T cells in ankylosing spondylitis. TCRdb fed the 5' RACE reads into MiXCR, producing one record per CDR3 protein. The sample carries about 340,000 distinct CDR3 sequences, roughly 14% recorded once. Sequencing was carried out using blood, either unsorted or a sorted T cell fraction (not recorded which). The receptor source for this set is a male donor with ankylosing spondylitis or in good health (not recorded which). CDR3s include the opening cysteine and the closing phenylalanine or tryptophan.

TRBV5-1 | CASSYRDRAEKLFF
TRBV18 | CASSPAGLAWTGELFF
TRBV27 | CASSLWGGAPYNEQFF
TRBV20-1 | CSANNPNRGAYNEQFF
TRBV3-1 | CASSQEGNSRPHNEQFF
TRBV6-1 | CASTTRDRGGTGELFF
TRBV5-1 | CASSVSGGLYNEQFF
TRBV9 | CASSEGGGAGPYEQYF
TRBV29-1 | CSVERQGADTQYF
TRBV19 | CASSQNRGPYEQYF
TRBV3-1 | CTSSQGEAGETQYF
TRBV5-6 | CASSSQPQHF
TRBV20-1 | CSARDRGAQETQYF
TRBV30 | CAWSVTVYYEQYF
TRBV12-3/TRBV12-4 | CATVTASGRAYPRELFF
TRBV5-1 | CASRRGQGGYTDTQYF
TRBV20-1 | CSARANSNYGYTF
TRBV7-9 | CASSRISGGDTQYF
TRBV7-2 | CASSLVGDGYTEAFF
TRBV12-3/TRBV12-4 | CASRKMNTQYF
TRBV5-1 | CASSLEAASYEQYF
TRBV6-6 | CASSYSNEKLFF
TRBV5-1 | CASSRDDRAEAFF
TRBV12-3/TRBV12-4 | CASRRGLAGDNNEQFF